This T cell receptor beta chain was identified in a study of T-cell memory formation after mild COVID-19. The table lists this clonotype with many counts. TCRdb called the 5' RACE reads again in MiXCR, with one record for every CDR3 protein. The data hold 200,000 to 250,000 distinct CDR3 sequences, with just over 9.5% observed a single time. V was pared by 5 bases and J by 10 bases, with 12 bases between. Germline CDR1 is SGHTA and CDR2 is FQGNSA. The CDR3 consists of 12 residues. Sequenced: PBMCs or a T cell subset sorted from them (not recorded which). V usage is TRBV7-2 and J usage is TRBJ2-1; D is unclear. This sequence was found in a man aged 18 to 35 who had mild COVID-19 (a few samples of this study predate the infection). Cell type and time point are not known. The CDR3 is CASSLLGYEQFF. The DNA of the CDR3 is TGTGCCAGCAGCCTTCTGGGGTACGAGCAGTTCTTC.